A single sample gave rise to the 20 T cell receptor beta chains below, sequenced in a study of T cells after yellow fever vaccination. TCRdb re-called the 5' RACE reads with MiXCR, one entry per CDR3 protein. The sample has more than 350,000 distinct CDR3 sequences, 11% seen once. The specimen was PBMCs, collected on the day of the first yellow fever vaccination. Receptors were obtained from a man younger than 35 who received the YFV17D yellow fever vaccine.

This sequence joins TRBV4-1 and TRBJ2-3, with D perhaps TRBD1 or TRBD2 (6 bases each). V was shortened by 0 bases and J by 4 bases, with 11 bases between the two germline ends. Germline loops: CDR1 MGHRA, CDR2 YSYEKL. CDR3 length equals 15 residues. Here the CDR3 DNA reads TGCGCCAGCAGCCAAGATTGGGGGGCCCCAGATACGCAGTATTTT. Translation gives CASSQDWGAPDTQYF.

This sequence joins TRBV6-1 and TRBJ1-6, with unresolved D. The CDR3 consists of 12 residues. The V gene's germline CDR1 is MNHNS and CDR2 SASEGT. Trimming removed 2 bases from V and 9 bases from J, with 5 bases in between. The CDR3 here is CASSENSSPLHF. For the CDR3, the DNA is TGTGCCAGCAGTGAAAACAGTTCACCCCTCCACTTT.

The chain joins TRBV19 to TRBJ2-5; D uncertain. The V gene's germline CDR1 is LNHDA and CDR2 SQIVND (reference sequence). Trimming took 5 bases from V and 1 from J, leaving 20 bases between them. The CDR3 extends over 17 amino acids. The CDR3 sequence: CASSPGRLFLLQETQYF. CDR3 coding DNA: TGTGCCAGTAGTCCGGGCAGACTCTTTCTTCTCCAAGAGACCCAGTACTTC.

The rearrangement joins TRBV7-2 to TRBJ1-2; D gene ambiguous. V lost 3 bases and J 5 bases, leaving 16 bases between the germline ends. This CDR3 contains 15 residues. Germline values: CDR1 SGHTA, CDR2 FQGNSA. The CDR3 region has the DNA TGTGCCAGCAGCTTTGGCACCCCGGCGGGGTATGGCTACACCTTC. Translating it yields CASSFGTPAGYGYTF.

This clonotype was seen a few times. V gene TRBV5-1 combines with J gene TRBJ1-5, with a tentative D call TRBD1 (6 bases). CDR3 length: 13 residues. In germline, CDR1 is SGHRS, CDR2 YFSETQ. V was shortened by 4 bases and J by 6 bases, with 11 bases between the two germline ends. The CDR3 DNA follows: TGCGCCAGCAGCGTGTCAGGGGTTCAGCCCCAGCATTTT. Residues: CASSVSGVQPQHF.

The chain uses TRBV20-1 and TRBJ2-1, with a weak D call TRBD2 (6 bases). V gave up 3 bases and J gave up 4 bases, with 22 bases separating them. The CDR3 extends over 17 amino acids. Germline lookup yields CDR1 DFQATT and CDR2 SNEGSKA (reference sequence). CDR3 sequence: CSASVISRTGTYNEQFF. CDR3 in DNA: TGCAGTGCTAGTGTGATTTCTAGGACGGGGACTTACAATGAGCAGTTCTTC.

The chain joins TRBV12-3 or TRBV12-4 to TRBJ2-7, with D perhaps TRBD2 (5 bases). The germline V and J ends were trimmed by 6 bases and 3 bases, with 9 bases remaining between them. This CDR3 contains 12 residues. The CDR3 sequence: CASRSGLYEQYF. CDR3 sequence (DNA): TGTGCCAGCAGGAGCGGCCTCTACGAGCAGTACTTC.

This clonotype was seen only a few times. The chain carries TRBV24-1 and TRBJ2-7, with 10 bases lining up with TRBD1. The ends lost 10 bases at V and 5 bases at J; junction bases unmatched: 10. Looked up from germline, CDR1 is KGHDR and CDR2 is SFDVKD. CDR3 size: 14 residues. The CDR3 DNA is TGTGCCACTTTCGACCGGGACAGGGGCCACGAGCAGTACGTC. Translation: CATFDRDRGHEQYV.

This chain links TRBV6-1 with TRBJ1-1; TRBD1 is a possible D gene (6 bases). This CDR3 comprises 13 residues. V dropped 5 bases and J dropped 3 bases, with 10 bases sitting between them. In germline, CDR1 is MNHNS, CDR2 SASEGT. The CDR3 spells CASSTRGDTEAFF. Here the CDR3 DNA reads TGTGCCAGCAGTACGAGGGGGGACACTGAAGCTTTCTTT.

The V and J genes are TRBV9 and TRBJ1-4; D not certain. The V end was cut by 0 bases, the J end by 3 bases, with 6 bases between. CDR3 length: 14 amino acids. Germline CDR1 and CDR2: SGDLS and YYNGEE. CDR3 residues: CASSVAGSNEKLFF. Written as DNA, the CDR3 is TGTGCCAGCAGCGTAGCAGGCTCTAATGAAAAACTGTTTTTT.

In DNA form, the CDR3 reads TGTGCCAGCAGCTTAATTTGGCCGCCCGGGGAGCTGTTTTTT. Translation gives CASSLIWPPGELFF. The chain recombines TRBV11-2 with TRBJ2-2; D ambiguous. Per germline, CDR1 SGHAT and CDR2 FQNNGV. This CDR3 region has 14 residues. V was clipped by 2 bases and J by 6 bases, with 10 bases between them. Full variable domain (remainder filled in from reference TRBV11-2 and TRBJ2-2): EAGVAQSPRYKIIEKRQSVAFWCNPISGHATLYWYQQILGQGPKLLIQFQNNGVVDDSQLPKDRFSAERLKGVDSTLKIQPAKLEDSAVYLCASSLIWPPGELFFGEGSRLTVL.

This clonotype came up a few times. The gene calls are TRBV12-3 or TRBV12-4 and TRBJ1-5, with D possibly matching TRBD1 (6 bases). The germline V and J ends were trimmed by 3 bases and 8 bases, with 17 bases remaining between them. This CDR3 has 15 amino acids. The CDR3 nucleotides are TGTGCCAGCAGTTTCGTGGGGGGGGAGGGGGAGCCCCAGCATTTT. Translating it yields CASSFVGGEGEPQHF.

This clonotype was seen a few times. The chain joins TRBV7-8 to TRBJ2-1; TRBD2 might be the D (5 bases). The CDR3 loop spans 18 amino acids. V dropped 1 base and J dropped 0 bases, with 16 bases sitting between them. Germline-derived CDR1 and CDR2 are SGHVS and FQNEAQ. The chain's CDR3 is CASSLVGVRRSSYNEQFF. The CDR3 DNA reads TGTGCCAGCAGCTTAGTCGGGGTCCGAAGGAGCTCCTACAATGAGCAGTTCTTC.

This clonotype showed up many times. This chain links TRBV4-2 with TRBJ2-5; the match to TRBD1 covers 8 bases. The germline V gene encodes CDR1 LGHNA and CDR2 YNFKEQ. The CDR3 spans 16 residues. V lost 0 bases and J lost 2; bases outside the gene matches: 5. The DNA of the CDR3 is TGTGCCAGCAGCCAAGATGGACAGGGCGGACAAGAGACCCAGTACTTC. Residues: CASSQDGQGGQETQYF.

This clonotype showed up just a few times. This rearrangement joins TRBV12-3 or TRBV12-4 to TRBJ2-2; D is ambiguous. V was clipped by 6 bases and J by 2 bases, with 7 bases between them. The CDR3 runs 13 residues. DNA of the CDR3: TGTGCCAGCAGCCCTTTTAACACCGGGGAGCTGTTTTTT. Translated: CASSPFNTGELFF.

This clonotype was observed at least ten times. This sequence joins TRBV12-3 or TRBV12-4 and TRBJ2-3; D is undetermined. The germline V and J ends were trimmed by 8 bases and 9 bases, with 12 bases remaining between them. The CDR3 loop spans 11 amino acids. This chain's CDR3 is CASLVGLTQYF. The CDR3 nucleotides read TGTGCCAGCTTGGTGGGGTTGACGCAGTATTTT.

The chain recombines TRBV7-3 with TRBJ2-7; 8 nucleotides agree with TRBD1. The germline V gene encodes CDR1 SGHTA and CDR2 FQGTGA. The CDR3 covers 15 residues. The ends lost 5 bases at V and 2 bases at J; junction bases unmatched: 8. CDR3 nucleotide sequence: TGTGCCAGCAGCGTTAAGGGACAGGCACCCTACGAGCAGTACTTC. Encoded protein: CASSVKGQAPYEQYF.

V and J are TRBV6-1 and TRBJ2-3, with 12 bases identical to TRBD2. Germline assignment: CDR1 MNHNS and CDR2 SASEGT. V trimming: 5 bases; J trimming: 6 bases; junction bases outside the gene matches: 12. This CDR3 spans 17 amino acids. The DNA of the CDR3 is TGTGCCAGCAGTCGACCGCGGACTAGCGGGGTGGGGGATACGCAGTATTTT. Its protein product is CASSRPRTSGVGDTQYF.

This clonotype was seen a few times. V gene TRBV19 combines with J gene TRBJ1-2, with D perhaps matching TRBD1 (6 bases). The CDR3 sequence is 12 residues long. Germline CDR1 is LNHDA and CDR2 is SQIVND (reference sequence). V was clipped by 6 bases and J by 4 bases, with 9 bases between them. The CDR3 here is CASREQGYGYTF. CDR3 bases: TGTGCCAGTAGGGAACAGGGCTATGGCTACACCTTC.

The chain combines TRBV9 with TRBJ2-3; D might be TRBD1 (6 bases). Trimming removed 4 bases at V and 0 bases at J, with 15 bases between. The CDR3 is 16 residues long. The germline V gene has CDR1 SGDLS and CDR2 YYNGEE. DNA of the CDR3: TGTGCCAGCAGCCCCACCGGGACACCTAGCACAGATACGCAGTATTTT. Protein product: CASSPTGTPSTDTQYF.